This TCR beta chain was sequenced in a study of T cell responses to AZD1222 COVID-19 vaccine. For this clone: Its target is not known.

CDR3 length: 15 residues. V was pared by 0 bases and J by 2 bases, with 9 bases between. Germline V CDR1 and CDR2: MNHEY, SVGAGI. Study-wide points: Seropositive status at baseline applied to only a handful of AZD1222 recipients. In all cases, repertoires were sampled only after the peak T cell response.

Produced via immunoSEQ multiplex PCR; TCRdb's table is partial and in-frame only. The profile shows fewer than 150,000 clones, 88% of them singletons. The specimen was peripheral blood, collected on day 0 of AZD1222 vaccination. This sequence joins TRBV6-5 and TRBJ2-3; D might be TRBD1 (6 bases). The clonotype comes from an adult in good health. In nucleotides, the CDR3 is TGTGCCAGCAGTTACTCGGACAGCTTCACAGATACGCAGTATTTT. Amino acid sequence: CASSYSDSFTDTQYF.